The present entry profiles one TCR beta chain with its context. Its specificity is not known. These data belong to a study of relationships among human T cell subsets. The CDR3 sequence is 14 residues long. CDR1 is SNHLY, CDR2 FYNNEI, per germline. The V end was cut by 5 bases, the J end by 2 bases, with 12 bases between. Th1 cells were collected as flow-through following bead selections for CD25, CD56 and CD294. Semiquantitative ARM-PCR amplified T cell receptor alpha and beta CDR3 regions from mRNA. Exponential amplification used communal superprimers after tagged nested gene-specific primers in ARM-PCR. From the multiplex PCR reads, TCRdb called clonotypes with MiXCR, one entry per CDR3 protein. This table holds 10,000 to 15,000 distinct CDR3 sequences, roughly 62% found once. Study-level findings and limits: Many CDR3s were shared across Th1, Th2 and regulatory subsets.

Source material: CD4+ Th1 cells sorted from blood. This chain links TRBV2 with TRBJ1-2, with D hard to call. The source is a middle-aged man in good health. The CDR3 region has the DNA TGTGCCAGCAGTCGGCGGCAGGTGAACTATGGCTACACCTTC. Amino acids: CASSRRQVNYGYTF.